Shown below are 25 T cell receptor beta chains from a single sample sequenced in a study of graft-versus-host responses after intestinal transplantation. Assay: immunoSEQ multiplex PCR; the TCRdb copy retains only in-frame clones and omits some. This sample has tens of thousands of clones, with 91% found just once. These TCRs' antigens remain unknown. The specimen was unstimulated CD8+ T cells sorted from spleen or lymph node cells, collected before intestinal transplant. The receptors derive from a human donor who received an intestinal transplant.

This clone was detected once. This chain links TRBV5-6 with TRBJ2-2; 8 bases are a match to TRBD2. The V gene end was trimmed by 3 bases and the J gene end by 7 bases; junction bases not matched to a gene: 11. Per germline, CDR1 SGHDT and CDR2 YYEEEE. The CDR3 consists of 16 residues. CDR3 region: CASSSTTGAGGGELFF. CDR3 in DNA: TGTGCCAGCAGCTCGACCACGGGGGCGGGAGGCGGGGAGCTGTTTTTT.

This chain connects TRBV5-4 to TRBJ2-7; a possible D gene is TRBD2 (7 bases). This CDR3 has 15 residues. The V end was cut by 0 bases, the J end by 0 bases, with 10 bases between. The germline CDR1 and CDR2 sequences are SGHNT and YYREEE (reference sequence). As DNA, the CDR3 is TGTGCCAGCAGCTTGGCGGGGGGCGCCTCCTACGAGCAGTACTTC. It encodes CASSLAGGASYEQYF.

The CDR3 DNA reads as TGTGCCACCGGGACAAGGGAGAACACTGAAGCTTTCTTT. Translated, it gives CATGTRENTEAFF. The gene calls are TRBV28 and TRBJ1-1, with D possibly matching TRBD1 (6 bases). This CDR3 is 13 amino acids long. Trimming took 10 bases from V and 1 from J, leaving 13 bases between them. Germline CDR1 and CDR2: MDHEN and SYDVKM. The full variable domain, completed using reference TRBV28 and TRBJ1-1, is DVKVTQSSRYLVKRTGEKVFLECVQDMDHENMFWYRQDPGLGLRLIYFSYDVKMKEKGDIPEGYSVSREKKERFSLILESASTNQTSMYLCATGTRENTEAFFGQGTRLTVV.

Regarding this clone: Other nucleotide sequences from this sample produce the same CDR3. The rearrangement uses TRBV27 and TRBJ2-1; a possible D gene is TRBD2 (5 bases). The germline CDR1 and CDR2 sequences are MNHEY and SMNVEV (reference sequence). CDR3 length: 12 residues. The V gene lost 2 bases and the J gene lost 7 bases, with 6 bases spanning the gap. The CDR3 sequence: CASSLPGNEQFF. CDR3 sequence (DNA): TGTGCCAGCAGTTTACCGGGGAATGAGCAGTTCTTC.

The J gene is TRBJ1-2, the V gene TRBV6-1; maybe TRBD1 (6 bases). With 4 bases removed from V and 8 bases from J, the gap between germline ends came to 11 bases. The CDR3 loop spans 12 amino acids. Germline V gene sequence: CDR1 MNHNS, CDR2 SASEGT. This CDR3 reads CASSGQDGGYTF. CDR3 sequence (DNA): TGTGCCAGCAGTGGACAGGACGGAGGCTACACCTTC.

Here the CDR3 reads CASSSGGADTQYF. The CDR3 DNA follows: TGTGCCAGCAGCTCCGGGGGGGCTGATACGCAGTATTTT. The chain has TRBV7-2 and TRBJ2-3; 8 nucleotides line up with TRBD2. V lost 4 bases and J lost 6; bases outside the gene matches: 3. Germline CDR1 SGHTA, CDR2 FQGNSA. CDR3 size: 13 residues.

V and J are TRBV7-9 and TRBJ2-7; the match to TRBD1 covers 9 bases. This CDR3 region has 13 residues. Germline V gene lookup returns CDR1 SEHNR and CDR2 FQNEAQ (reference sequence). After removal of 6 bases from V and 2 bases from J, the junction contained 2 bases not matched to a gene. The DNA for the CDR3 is TGTGCCAGCAGTGGGGACAGGGCCTACGAGCAGTACTTC. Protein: CASSGDRAYEQYF.

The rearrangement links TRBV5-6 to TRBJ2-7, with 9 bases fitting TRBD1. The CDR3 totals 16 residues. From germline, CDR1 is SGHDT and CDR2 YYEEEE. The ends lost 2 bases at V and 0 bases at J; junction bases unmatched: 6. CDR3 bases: TGTGCCAGCAGCTTTAGGGACAGGGAGGACTCCTACGAGCAGTACTTC. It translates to CASSFRDREDSYEQYF.

The CDR3 sequence: CASSPWQNLNTEAFF. DNA for the CDR3: TGTGCCAGCAGCCCCTGGCAGAATTTGAACACTGAAGCTTTCTTT. This chain links TRBV27 with TRBJ1-1; D unresolved. CDR3 size: 15 residues. Germline CDR1 and CDR2: MNHEY and SMNVEV (reference sequence). V lost 6 bases to trimming and J lost 0 bases, with 14 bases between them.

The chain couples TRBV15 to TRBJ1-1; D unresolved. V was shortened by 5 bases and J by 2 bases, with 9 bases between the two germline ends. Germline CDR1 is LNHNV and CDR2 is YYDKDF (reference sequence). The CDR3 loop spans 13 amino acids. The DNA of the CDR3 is TGTGCCACCAGCGCGGCACCAAACACTGAAGCTTTCTTT. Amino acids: CATSAAPNTEAFF.

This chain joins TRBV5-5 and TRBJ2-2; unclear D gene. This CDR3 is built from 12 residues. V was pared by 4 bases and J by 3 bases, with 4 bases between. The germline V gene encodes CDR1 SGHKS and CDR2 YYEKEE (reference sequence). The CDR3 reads CASSPDTGELFF. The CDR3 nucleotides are TGTGCCAGCAGCCCGGACACCGGGGAGCTGTTTTTT.

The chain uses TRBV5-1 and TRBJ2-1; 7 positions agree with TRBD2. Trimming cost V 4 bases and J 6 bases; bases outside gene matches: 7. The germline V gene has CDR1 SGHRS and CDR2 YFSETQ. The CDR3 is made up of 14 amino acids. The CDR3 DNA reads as TGCGCCAGCAGCCTTAGGGCTAGCGGCAATGAGCAGTTCTTC. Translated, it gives CASSLRASGNEQFF.

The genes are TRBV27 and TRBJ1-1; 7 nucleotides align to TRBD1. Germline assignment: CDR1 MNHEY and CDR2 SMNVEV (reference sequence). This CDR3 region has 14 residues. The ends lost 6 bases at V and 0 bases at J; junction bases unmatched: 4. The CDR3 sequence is CASRHRGMNTEAFF. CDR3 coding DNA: TGTGCCAGCAGGCACAGGGGAATGAACACTGAAGCTTTCTTT.

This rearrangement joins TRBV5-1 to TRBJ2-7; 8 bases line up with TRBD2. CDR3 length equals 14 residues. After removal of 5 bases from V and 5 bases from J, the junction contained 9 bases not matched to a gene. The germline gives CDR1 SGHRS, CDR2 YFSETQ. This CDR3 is CASRLAASLNEQYF. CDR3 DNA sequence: TGCGCCAGCAGACTAGCGGCCTCACTCAACGAGCAGTACTTC. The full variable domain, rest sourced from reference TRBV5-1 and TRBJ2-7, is KAGVTQTPRYLIKTRGQQVTLSCSPISGHRSVSWYQQTPGQGLQFLFEYFSETQRNKGNFPGRFSGRQFSNSRSEMNVSTLELGDSALYLCASRLAASLNEQYFGPGTRLTVT.

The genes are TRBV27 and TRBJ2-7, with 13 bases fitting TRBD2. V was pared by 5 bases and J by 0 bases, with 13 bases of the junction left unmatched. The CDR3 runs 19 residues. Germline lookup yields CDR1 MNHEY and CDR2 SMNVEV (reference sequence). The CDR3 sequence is CASSTTGLAGPTDSYEQYF. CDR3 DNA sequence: TGTGCCAGCAGTACGACGGGACTAGCGGGACCCACAGACTCCTACGAGCAGTACTTC.

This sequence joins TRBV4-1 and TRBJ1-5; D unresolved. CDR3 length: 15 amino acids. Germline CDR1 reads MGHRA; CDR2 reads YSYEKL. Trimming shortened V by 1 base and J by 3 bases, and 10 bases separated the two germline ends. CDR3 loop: CASSQVSRSNQPQHF. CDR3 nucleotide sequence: TGCGCCAGCAGCCAAGTCTCCAGGTCCAATCAGCCCCAGCATTTT.

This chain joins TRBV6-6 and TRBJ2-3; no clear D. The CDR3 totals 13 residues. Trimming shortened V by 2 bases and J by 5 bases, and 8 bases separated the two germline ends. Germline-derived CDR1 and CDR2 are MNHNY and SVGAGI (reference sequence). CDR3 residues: CASSYPPGDTQYF. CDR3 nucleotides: TGTGCCAGCAGTTACCCGCCAGGAGATACGCAGTATTTT.

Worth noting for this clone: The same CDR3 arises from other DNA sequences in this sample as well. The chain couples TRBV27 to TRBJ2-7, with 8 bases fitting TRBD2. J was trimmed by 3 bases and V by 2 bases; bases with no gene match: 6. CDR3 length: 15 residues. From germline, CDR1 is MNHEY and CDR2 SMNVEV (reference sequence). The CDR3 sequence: CASSLSGGLGYEQYF. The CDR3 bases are TGTGCCAGCAGTTTAAGCGGGGGACTAGGCTACGAGCAGTACTTC.

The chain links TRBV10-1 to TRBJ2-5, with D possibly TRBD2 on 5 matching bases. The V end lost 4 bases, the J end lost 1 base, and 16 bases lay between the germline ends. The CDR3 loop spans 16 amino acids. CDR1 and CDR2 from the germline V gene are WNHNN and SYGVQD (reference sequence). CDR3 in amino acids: CASSVIRLRPQETQYF. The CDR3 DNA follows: TGCGCCAGCAGTGTTATTAGACTAAGACCCCAAGAGACCCAGTACTTC.

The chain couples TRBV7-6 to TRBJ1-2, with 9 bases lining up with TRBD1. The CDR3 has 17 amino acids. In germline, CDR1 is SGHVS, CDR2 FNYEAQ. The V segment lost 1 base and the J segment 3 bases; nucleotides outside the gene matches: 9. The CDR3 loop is CASSLDPPGQGDYGYTF. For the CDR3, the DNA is TGTGCCAGCAGCTTAGATCCTCCGGGACAGGGAGACTATGGCTACACCTTC.

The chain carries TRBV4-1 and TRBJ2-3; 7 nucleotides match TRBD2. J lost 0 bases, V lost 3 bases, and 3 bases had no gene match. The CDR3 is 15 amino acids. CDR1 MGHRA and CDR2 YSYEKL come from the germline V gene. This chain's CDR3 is CASSQRERSTDTQYF. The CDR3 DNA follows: TGCGCCAGCAGCCAGCGGGAGCGTAGCACAGATACGCAGTATTTT.

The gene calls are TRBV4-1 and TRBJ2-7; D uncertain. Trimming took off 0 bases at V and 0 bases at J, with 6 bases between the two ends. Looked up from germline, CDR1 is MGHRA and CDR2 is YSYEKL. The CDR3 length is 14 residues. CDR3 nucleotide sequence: TGCGCCAGCAGCCAAGATGCGAACTCCTACGAGCAGTACTTC. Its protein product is CASSQDANSYEQYF.

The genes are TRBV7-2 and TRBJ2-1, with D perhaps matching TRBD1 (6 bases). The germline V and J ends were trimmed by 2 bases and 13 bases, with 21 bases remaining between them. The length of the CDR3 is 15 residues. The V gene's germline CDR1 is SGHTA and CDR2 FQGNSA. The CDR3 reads CASSLTTGLTVGQFF. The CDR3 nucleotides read TGTGCCAGCAGCTTAACGACAGGCCTGACTGTTGGTCAGTTCTTC.

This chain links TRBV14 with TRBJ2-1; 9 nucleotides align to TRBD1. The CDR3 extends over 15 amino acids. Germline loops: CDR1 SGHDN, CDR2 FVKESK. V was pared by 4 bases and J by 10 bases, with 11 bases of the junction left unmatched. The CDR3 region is CASSPHPQGAGEQFF. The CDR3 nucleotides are TGTGCCAGCAGCCCTCATCCACAGGGGGCAGGCGAGCAGTTCTTC. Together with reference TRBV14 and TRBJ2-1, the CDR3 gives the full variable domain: EAGVTQFPSHSVIEKGQTVTLRCDPISGHDNLYWYRRVMGKEIKFLLHFVKESKQDESGMPNNRFLAERTGGTYSTLKVQPAELEDSGVYFCASSPHPQGAGEQFFGPGTRLTVL.

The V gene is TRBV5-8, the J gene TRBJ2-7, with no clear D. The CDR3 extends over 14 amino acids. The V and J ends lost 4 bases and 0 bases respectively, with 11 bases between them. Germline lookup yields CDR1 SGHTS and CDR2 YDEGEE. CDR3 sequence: CASSLQHYSYEQYF. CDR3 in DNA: TGTGCCAGCAGCCTCCAGCACTACTCCTACGAGCAGTACTTC.